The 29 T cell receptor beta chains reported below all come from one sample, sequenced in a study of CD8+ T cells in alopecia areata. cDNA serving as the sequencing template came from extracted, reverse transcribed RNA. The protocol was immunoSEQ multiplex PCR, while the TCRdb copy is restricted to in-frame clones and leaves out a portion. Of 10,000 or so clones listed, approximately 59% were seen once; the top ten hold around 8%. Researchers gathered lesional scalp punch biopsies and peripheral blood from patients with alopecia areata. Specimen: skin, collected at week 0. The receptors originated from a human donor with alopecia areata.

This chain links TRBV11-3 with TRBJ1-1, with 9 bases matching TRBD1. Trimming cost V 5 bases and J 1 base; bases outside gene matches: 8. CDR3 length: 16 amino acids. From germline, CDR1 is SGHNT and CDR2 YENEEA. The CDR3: CASSQGQGRGNTEAFF. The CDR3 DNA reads TGTGCCAGCAGCCAAGGACAGGGGAGGGGGAACACTGAAGCTTTCTTT.

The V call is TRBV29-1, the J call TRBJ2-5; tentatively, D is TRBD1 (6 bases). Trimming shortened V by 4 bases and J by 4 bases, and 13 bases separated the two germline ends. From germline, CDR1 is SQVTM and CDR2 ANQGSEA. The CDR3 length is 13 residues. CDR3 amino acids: CSVAQGFRETQYF. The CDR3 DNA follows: TGCAGCGTTGCACAGGGTTTTAGAGAGACCCAGTACTTC.

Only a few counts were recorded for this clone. The CDR3 sequence is CAWGGRIGETQYF. The CDR3 coding sequence is TGTGCCTGGGGGGGCCGGATCGGAGAGACCCAGTACTTC. The rearrangement links TRBV30 to TRBJ2-5, with TRBD1 as a possible D gene (6 bases). The V gene's germline CDR1 is GTSNPN and CDR2 SVGIG (reference sequence). Trimming stripped 5 bases from V and 4 bases from J, with 14 bases between. The CDR3 runs to 13 residues.

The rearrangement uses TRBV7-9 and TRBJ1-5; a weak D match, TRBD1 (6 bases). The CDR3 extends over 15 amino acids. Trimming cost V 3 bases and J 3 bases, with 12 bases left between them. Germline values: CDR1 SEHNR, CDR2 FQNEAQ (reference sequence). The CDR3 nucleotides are TGTGCCAGCAGCTTTTCAGGGGACCCCAATCAGCCCCAGCATTTT. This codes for CASSFSGDPNQPQHF.

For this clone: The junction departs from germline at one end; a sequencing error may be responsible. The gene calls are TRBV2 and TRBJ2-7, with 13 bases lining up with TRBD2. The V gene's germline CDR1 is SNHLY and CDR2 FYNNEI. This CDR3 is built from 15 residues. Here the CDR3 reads CASRSGLAGINEQHF. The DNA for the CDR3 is TGTGCCAGCAGATCGGGACTAGCGGGGATCAACGAGCAGCACTTC.

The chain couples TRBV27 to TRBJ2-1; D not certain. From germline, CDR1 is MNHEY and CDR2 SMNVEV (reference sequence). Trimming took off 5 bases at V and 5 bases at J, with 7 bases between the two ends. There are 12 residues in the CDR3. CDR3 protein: CASSTRDNEQFF. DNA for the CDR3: TGTGCCAGCAGTACACGCGACAATGAGCAGTTCTTC.

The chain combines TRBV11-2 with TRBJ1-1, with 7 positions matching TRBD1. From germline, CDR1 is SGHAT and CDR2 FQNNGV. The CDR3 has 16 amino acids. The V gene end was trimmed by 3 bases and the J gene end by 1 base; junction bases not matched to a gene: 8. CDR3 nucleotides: TGTGCCAGCAGCTTTACCCTCGGGACAGCGAACACTGAAGCTTTCTTT. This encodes CASSFTLGTANTEAFF. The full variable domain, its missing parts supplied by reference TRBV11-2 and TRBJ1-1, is EAGVAQSPRYKIIEKRQSVAFWCNPISGHATLYWYQQILGQGPKLLIQFQNNGVVDDSQLPKDRFSAERLKGVDSTLKIQPAKLEDSAVYLCASSFTLGTANTEAFFGQGTRLTVV.

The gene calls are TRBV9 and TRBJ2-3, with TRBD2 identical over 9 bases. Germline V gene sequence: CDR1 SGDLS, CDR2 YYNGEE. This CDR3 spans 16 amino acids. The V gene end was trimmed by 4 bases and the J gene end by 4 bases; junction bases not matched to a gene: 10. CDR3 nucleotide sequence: TGTGCCAGCAGCCCAGGCGGGAGGGCCTTGGCAGATACGCAGTATTTT. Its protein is CASSPGGRALADTQYF.

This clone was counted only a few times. Here the CDR3 reads CATSSIYGYEQYF. CDR3 in DNA: TGTGCCACCTCTTCGATCTACGGCTACGAGCAGTACTTC. The V and J genes are TRBV5-6 and TRBJ2-7; no clear D. The CDR3 has 13 residues. With 9 bases removed from V and 3 bases from J, the gap between germline ends came to 16 bases. Germline values: CDR1 SGHDT, CDR2 YYEEEE.

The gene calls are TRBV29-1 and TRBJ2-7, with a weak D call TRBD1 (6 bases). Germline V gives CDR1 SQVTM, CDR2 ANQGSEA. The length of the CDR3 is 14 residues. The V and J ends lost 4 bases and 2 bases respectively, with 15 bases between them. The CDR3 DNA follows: TGCAGCGTTGTATCCGGGACAAAGACCTACGAGCAGTACTTC. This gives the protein CSVVSGTKTYEQYF.

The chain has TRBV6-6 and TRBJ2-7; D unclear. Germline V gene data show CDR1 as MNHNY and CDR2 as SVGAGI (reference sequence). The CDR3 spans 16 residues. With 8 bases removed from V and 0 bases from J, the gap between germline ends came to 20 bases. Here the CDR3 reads CASGSKLLRASYEQYF. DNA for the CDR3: TGTGCCAGCGGTAGTAAGCTCCTTCGGGCCTCCTACGAGCAGTACTTC.

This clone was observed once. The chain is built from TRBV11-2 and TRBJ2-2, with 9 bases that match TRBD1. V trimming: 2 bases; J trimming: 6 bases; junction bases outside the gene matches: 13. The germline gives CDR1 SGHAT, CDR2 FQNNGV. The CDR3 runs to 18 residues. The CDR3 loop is CASSLIWTGELVAGELFF. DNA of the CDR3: TGTGCCAGCAGCTTAATTTGGACAGGGGAGTTAGTAGCCGGGGAGCTGTTTTTT.

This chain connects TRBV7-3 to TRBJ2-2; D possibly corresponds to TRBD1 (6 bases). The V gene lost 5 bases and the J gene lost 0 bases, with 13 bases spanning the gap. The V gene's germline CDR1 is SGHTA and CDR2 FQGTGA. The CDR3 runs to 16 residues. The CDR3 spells CASSAIRGSNTGELFF. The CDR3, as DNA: TGTGCCAGCAGCGCCATTAGGGGGTCGAACACCGGGGAGCTGTTTTTT. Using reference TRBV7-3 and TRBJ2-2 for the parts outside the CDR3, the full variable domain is GAGVSQTPSNKVTEKGKYVELRCDPISGHTALYWYRQSLGQGPEFLIYFQGTGAADDSGLPNDRFFAVRPEGSVSTLKIQRTERGDSAVYLCASSAIRGSNTGELFFGEGSRLTVL.

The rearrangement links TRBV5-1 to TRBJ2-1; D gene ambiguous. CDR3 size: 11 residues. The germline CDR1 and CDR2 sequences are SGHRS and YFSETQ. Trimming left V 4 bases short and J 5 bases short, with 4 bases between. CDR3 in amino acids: CASSLHNEQFF. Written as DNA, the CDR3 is TGCGCCAGCAGCCTACACAATGAGCAGTTCTTC.

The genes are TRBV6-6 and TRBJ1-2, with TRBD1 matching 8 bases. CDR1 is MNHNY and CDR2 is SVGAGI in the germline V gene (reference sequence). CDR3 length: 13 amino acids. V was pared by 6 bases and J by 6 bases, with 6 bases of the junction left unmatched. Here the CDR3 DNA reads TGTGCCAGCAGCCTGGACAGGGTTGATGGCTACACCTTC. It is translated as CASSLDRVDGYTF.

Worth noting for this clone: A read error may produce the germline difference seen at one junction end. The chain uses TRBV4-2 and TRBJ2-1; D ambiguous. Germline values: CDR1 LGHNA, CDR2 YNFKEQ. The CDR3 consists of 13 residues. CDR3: CASSQGMGNEQFF. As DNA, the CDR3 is TGTGCCAGCAGTCAAGGCATGGGGAATGAGCAGTTCTTC.

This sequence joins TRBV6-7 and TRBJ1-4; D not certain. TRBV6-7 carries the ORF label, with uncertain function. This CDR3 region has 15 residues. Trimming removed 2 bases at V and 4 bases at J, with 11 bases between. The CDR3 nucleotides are TGTGCCAGCAGTTACCGGGCAGCTCTTAATGAAAAACTGTTTTTT. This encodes CASSYRAALNEKLFF.

CDR3 sequence: CASSQGWTPRVPYEQYF. In DNA form, the CDR3 reads TGTGCCAGCAGCCAAGGTTGGACCCCCCGAGTCCCCTACGAGCAGTACTTC. The rearrangement links TRBV14 to TRBJ2-7; no definite D call. Germline V gene lookup returns CDR1 SGHDN and CDR2 FVKESK. This CDR3 has 17 residues. V was trimmed by 1 base and J by 2 bases, leaving 18 bases between them. Filled out from reference TRBV14 and TRBJ2-7, the complete variable domain reads EAGVTQFPSHSVIEKGQTVTLRCDPISGHDNLYWYRRVMGKEIKFLLHFVKESKQDESGMPNNRFLAERTGGTYSTLKVQPAELEDSGVYFCASSQGWTPRVPYEQYFGPGTRLTVT.

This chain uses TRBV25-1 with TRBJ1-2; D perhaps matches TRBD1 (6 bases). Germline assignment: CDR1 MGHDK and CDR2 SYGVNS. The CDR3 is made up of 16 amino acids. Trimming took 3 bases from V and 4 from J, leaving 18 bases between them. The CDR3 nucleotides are TGTGCCAGCAGTGATGAGAGGACAGCACCTGGCTATGGCTACACCTTC. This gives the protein CASSDERTAPGYGYTF.

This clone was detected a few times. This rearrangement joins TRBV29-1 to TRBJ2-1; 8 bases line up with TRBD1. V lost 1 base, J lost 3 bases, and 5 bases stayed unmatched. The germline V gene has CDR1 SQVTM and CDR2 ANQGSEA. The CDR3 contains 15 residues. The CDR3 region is CSVEGQGAGYNEQFF. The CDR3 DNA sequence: TGCAGCGTTGAAGGCCAGGGGGCCGGCTACAATGAGCAGTTCTTC.

The CDR3 spells CASSSLGGSTDTQYF. CDR3 nucleotides: TGTGCCAGCAGCTCCCTCGGGGGATCCACAGATACGCAGTATTTT. The genes are TRBV11-2 and TRBJ2-3; the D gene is possibly TRBD2 (6 bases). Trimming took 4 bases from V and 2 from J, leaving 13 bases between them. Germline V lookup: CDR1 SGHAT, CDR2 FQNNGV. The CDR3 length is 15 residues.

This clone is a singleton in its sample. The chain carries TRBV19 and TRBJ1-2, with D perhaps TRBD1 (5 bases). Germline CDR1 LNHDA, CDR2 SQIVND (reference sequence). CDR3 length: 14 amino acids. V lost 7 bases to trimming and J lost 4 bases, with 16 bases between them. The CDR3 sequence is CASTTWGVSYGYTF. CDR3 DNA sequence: TGTGCCAGTACCACCTGGGGGGTGAGCTATGGCTACACCTTC.

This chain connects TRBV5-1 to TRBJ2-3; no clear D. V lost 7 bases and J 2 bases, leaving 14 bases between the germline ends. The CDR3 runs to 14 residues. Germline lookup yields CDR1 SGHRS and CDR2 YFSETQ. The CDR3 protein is CASAAYANTDTQYF. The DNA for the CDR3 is TGCGCCAGCGCGGCTTACGCGAACACAGATACGCAGTATTTT.

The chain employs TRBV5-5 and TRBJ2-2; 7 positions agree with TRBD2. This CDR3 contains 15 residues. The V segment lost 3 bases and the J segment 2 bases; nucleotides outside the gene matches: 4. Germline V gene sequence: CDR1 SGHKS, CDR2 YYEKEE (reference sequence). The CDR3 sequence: CASSSGLGNTGELFF. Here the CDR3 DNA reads TGTGCCAGCAGCTCCGGACTAGGTAACACCGGGGAGCTGTTTTTT.

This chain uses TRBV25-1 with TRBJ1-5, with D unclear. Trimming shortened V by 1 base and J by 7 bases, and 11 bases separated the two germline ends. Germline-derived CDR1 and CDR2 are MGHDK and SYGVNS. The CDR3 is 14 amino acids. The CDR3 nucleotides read TGTGCCAGCAGTGAATTTGAAACGGGACAGCCCCAGCATTTT. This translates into CASSEFETGQPQHF.

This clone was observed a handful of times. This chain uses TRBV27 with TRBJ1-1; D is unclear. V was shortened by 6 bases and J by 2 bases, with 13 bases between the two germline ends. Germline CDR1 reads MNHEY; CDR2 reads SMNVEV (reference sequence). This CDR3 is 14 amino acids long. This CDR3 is CASSFSNTNTEAFF. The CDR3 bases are TGTGCCAGCAGCTTTTCGAACACCAACACTGAAGCTTTCTTT.

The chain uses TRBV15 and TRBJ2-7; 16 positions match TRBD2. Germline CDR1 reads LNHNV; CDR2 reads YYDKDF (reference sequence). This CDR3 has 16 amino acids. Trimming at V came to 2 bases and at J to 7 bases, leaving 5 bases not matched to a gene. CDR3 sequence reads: CATSRPGTSGRGEQYF. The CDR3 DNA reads TGTGCCACCAGCAGACCCGGGACTAGCGGGAGGGGGGAGCAGTACTTC.

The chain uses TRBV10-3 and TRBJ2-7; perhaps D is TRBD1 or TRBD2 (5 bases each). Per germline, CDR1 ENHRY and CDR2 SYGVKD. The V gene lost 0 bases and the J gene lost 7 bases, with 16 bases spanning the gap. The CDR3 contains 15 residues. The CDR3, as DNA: TGTGCCATCAGTGAGTCGAAGGACGGGGCTGGAGAGCAGTACTTC. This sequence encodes CAISESKDGAGEQYF.

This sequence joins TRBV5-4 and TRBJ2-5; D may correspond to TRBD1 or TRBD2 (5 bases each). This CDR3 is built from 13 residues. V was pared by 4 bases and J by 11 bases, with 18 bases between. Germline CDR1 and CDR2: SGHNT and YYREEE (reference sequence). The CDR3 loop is CASSPGRGMQQYF. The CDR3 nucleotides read TGTGCCAGCAGCCCGGGACGGGGAATGCAGCAGTACTTC.